These 26 T cell receptor beta chains share one sample of origin, sequenced in a study of blood T cell repertoires in COVID-19 (TCRdb year 2020). The protocol used for the library was the immunoSEQ multiplex PCR assay. TCRdb obtained this table from immuneACCESS and retained in-frame rearrangements with V and J assigned. These tables miss some clones; where compared with another copy, unresolved V genes account for less than half of the shortfall, and the remainder is unexplained. The sample table holds around 71,000 clones, of which roughly 86% were seen once. The top ten constitute roughly 2% of the sample. Sequencing used peripheral blood. Receptors originate from a woman aged 55 to 70 with acute or convalescent COVID-19.

The rearrangement links TRBV5-4 to TRBJ2-2; 7 bases agree with TRBD1. The V segment lost 4 bases and the J segment 3 bases; nucleotides outside the gene matches: 3. Germline V gene lookup returns CDR1 SGHNT and CDR2 YYREEE (reference sequence). The CDR3 is 14 residues long. The CDR3 spells CASSRDRDTGELFF. CDR3 nucleotide sequence: TGTGCCAGCAGCCGCGACAGGGACACCGGGGAGCTGTTTTTT.

This clone has more than one count but fewer than ten. This sequence joins TRBV20-1 and TRBJ1-1; a possible D gene is TRBD1 (5 bases). Germline V lookup: CDR1 DFQATT, CDR2 SNEGSKA (reference sequence). The CDR3 runs 14 residues. Trimming took 4 bases from V and 1 from J, leaving 13 bases between them. The CDR3 DNA reads TGCAGTGCTATTGACTTCAGGGCGAACACTGAAGCTTTCTTT. Residues: CSAIDFRANTEAFF.

CDR3 amino acids: CAIGRTGDTEAFF. CDR3 nucleotides: TGTGCCATCGGGCGGACAGGAGACACTGAAGCTTTCTTT. V gene TRBV10-3 combines with J gene TRBJ1-1; TRBD1 matches 7 bases. CDR1 is ENHRY, CDR2 SYGVKD, per germline. The CDR3 has 13 residues. V shed 8 bases and J 3 bases; nucleotides not matched to a gene: 6.

This clone is a singleton in its sample. V and J are TRBV7-6 and TRBJ1-2; a possible D gene is TRBD1 (5 bases). The length of the CDR3 is 13 residues. Trimming left V 3 bases short and J 8 bases short, with 13 bases between. The germline gives CDR1 SGHVS, CDR2 FNYEAQ. CDR3 sequence: CASSFPGGSGYTF. CDR3 coding DNA: TGTGCCAGCAGCTTTCCGGGGGGAAGCGGCTACACCTTC.

The chain carries TRBV27 and TRBJ2-2, with 9 bases identical to TRBD1. The V gene's germline CDR1 is MNHEY and CDR2 SMNVEV (reference sequence). V shed 6 bases and J 2 bases; nucleotides not matched to a gene: 4. CDR3 length: 15 residues. Here the CDR3 DNA reads TGTGCCAGCAGCTGGACAGGGGATAACACCGGGGAGCTGTTTTTT. This encodes CASSWTGDNTGELFF.

The chain employs TRBV15 and TRBJ2-2, with D unresolved. The CDR3 is 13 residues long. The germline CDR1 and CDR2 sequences are LNHNV and YYDKDF (reference sequence). The ends were cut back, 3 bases at V and 5 bases at J, with 7 bases in the middle. In nucleotides, the CDR3 is TGTGCCACCAGCAGGATGAGAACCGGGGAGCTGTTTTTT. Encoded protein: CATSRMRTGELFF. Filled out from reference TRBV15 and TRBJ2-2, the complete variable domain reads DAMVIQNPRYQVTQFGKPVTLSCSQTLNHNVMYWYQQKSSQAPKLLFHYYDKDFNNEADTPDNFQSRRPNTSFCFLDIRSPGLGDTAMYLCATSRMRTGELFFGEGSRLTVL.

The chain carries TRBV7-7 and TRBJ2-2, with D tentatively TRBD1 (6 bases). The ends were cut back, 2 bases at V and 5 bases at J, with 9 bases in the middle. CDR3 length equals 14 residues. Germline values: CDR1 SSHAT, CDR2 FNYEAQ (reference sequence). CDR3 nucleotides: TGTGCCAGCAGCTTAACGGACAGAACCGGGGAGCTGTTTTTT. Its translation: CASSLTDRTGELFF.

The chain links TRBV30 to TRBJ1-6; maybe TRBD1 (5 bases). The CDR3 is 12 residues long. Trimming removed 0 bases at V and 14 bases at J, with 11 bases between. The germline gives CDR1 GTSNPN, CDR2 SVGIG (reference sequence). CDR3 sequence: CAWSVGHSALHF. The CDR3 bases are TGTGCCTGGAGTGTGGGGCATTCGGCCCTCCACTTT.

The chain is built from TRBV6-5 and TRBJ2-1, with TRBD2 as a possible D gene (5 bases). The CDR3 has 14 residues. V lost 7 bases and J lost 2, with 12 bases in between. Germline CDR1 reads MNHEY; CDR2 reads SVGAGI. The chain's CDR3 is CASTPGRAYNEQFF. CDR3 DNA: TGTGCCAGCACCCCGGGAAGGGCCTACAATGAGCAGTTCTTC.

This sequence joins TRBV15 and TRBJ1-1; TRBD1 agrees at 11 bases. The CDR3 spans 14 residues. Unmatched junction bases numbered 5, after V lost 6 bases and J lost 5 bases. Germline V CDR1 and CDR2: LNHNV, YYDKDF (reference sequence). This CDR3 reads CATRPDRGRTEAFF. The CDR3 DNA reads TGTGCCACCAGACCGGACAGGGGGCGGACTGAAGCTTTCTTT.

The chain uses TRBV6-2 or TRBV6-3 and TRBJ2-3; TRBD2 aligns across 9 bases. CDR1 and CDR2 from the germline V gene are MNHEY and SVGEGT. V lost 5 bases, J lost 6 bases, and 15 bases stayed unmatched. CDR3 length: 17 residues. The CDR3 reads CASSPAVGREGLDTQYF. The CDR3 DNA sequence: TGTGCCAGCAGTCCCGCCGTAGGGCGGGAGGGCCTTGATACGCAGTATTTT.

The rearrangement joins TRBV24-1 to TRBJ1-5; 7 positions agree with TRBD1. The CDR3 is made up of 14 amino acids. Germline V gives CDR1 KGHDR, CDR2 SFDVKD. Losses at the gene ends were 1 base for V and 7 bases for J; bases not matched to a gene: 3. CDR3 in DNA: TGTGCCACCAGTGATTTAGGGACAGCACAGCCCCAGCATTTT. This translates into CATSDLGTAQPQHF.

The chain has TRBV27 and TRBJ1-5; D unclear. Per germline, CDR1 MNHEY and CDR2 SMNVEV (reference sequence). V was cut by 2 bases and J by 4 bases, with 9 bases left in between. The CDR3 has 14 amino acids. DNA of the CDR3: TGTGCCAGCAGTTTAGTGTACGGGAATCAGCCCCAGCATTTT. Translation gives CASSLVYGNQPQHF.

The V gene is TRBV19, the J gene TRBJ2-3; possibly TRBD1 for D (5 bases). Germline V gene lookup returns CDR1 LNHDA and CDR2 SQIVND (reference sequence). This CDR3 has 13 residues. V dropped 4 bases and J dropped 5 bases, with 10 bases sitting between them. In DNA, the CDR3 is TGTGCCAGTAGTAGGCAGGGTCTAGATACGCAGTATTTT. As protein: CASSRQGLDTQYF.

The chain carries TRBV7-9 and TRBJ1-1, with D possibly being TRBD1 (6 bases). The V gene lost 4 bases and the J gene lost 4 bases, with 16 bases spanning the gap. This CDR3 is 15 amino acids long. Germline V CDR1 and CDR2: SEHNR, FQNEAQ (reference sequence). CDR3 region: CASSSRSGEGTEAFF. CDR3 DNA: TGTGCCAGCAGCTCCCGGTCAGGGGAGGGCACTGAAGCTTTCTTT.

The V gene is TRBV11-1, the J gene TRBJ2-4; TRBD1 agrees at 10 bases. The V gene end was trimmed by 5 bases and the J gene end by 4 bases; junction bases not matched to a gene: 2. CDR1 and CDR2 from the germline V gene are SGHAT and FQDESV (reference sequence). The CDR3 is 14 residues long. DNA of the CDR3: TGTGCCAGCAGCGAGGGACAGGGGAAAAACATTCAGTACTTC. Its protein is CASSEGQGKNIQYF.

The chain has TRBV28 and TRBJ1-1; D is uncertain. V lost 7 bases to trimming and J lost 2 bases, with 20 bases between them. The germline V gene has CDR1 MDHEN and CDR2 SYDVKM. The length of the CDR3 is 16 residues. The CDR3 region is CASKSGSYPGNTEAFF. CDR3 nucleotide sequence: TGTGCCAGCAAATCCGGGAGCTACCCAGGAAACACTGAAGCTTTCTTT.

This clone appeared a few times. The gene calls are TRBV5-5 and TRBJ2-1; a weak D match, TRBD1 (6 bases). This CDR3 is built from 16 residues. V gave up 0 bases and J gave up 5 bases, with 15 bases separating them. Germline V gene data show CDR1 as SGHKS and CDR2 as YYEKEE (reference sequence). CDR3 in DNA: TGTGCCAGCAGCTTGGCAGGGACACTTCTTAACAATGAGCAGTTCTTC. Protein product: CASSLAGTLLNNEQFF.

The chain employs TRBV4-1 and TRBJ1-4, with 7 nucleotides matching TRBD1. V lost 0 bases and J lost 7; bases outside the gene matches: 5. Germline assignment: CDR1 MGHRA and CDR2 YSYEKL. This CDR3 has 15 amino acids. The CDR3 reads CASSQDGTESEKLFF. CDR3 nucleotide sequence: TGCGCCAGCAGCCAAGATGGGACAGAAAGTGAAAAACTGTTTTTT.

V and J are TRBV28 and TRBJ2-4, with 7 bases aligning to TRBD2. Trimming cost V 7 bases and J 8 bases; bases outside gene matches: 11. Germline V gives CDR1 MDHEN, CDR2 SYDVKM. This CDR3 spans 14 amino acids. The DNA of the CDR3 is TGTGCCAGCACCATCCAGGCGGCGGGGGACATTCAGTACTTC. It translates to CASTIQAAGDIQYF.

The chain employs TRBV28 and TRBJ1-5; maybe TRBD1 (5 bases). V was trimmed by 7 bases and J by 5 bases, leaving 18 bases between them. The CDR3 is 15 residues long. Germline V gives CDR1 MDHEN, CDR2 SYDVKM. CDR3 protein: CASNPAGRLDQPQHF. The CDR3, as DNA: TGTGCCAGCAATCCCGCAGGGAGGCTGGATCAGCCCCAGCATTTT. Complete variable domain (other parts from reference TRBV28 and TRBJ1-5): DVKVTQSSRYLVKRTGEKVFLECVQDMDHENMFWYRQDPGLGLRLIYFSYDVKMKEKGDIPEGYSVSREKKERFSLILESASTNQTSMYLCASNPAGRLDQPQHFGDGTRLSIL.

The chain carries TRBV7-6 and TRBJ2-3; D gene uncertain. V lost 4 bases, J lost 5 bases, and 10 bases lay in between. The germline V gene has CDR1 SGHVS and CDR2 FNYEAQ. The CDR3 runs to 13 residues. In nucleotides, the CDR3 is TGTGCCAGCAGCTACACCTCGGGAGATACGCAGTATTTT. Translated, it gives CASSYTSGDTQYF.

The chain carries TRBV28 and TRBJ2-7; D may be TRBD1 (6 bases). The V end lost 2 bases, the J end lost 3 bases, and 11 bases lay between the germline ends. The CDR3 spans 14 residues. Germline CDR1 is MDHEN and CDR2 is SYDVKM. In DNA form, the CDR3 reads TGTGCCAGCAGTTTACCCGACAGGAACTACGAGCAGTACTTC. Amino acid sequence: CASSLPDRNYEQYF.

The chain links TRBV5-4 to TRBJ2-7, with TRBD1 matching 9 bases. There are 14 residues in the CDR3. Germline values: CDR1 SGHNT, CDR2 YYREEE (reference sequence). The V segment lost 5 bases and the J segment 1 base; nucleotides outside the gene matches: 4. The CDR3: CASRDDRGSYEQYF. The CDR3 region has the DNA TGTGCCAGCAGGGACGACAGGGGGTCCTACGAGCAGTACTTC.

The V call is TRBV7-2, the J call TRBJ2-3, with 9 bases lining up with TRBD2. The V segment lost 5 bases and the J segment 0 bases; nucleotides outside the gene matches: 6. This CDR3 has 16 amino acids. CDR1 and CDR2 from the germline V gene are SGHTA and FQGNSA. CDR3 DNA: TGTGCCAGCAGCACCCGACTAGCGGAGAGCACAGATACGCAGTATTTT. Its translation: CASSTRLAESTDTQYF.

The chain employs TRBV3-1 (or the pseudogene TRBV3-2) and TRBJ2-1; the match to TRBD2 covers 9 bases. CDR1 LGHDT and CDR2 YNNKEL come from the germline V gene (reference sequence). This CDR3 has 15 amino acids. V lost 4 bases to trimming and J lost 4 bases; unmatched junction nucleotides: 5. CDR3 protein: CASSRSSGVYNEQFF. DNA for the CDR3: TGTGCCAGCAGCCGCTCTAGCGGGGTTTACAATGAGCAGTTCTTC.